The clone carrying this T cell receptor beta chain showed up just a few times. No antigen is known for it. CDR3 length: 14 residues. V lost 3 bases, J lost 2 bases, and 11 bases lay in between. Germline values: CDR1 SEHNR, CDR2 FQNEAQ (reference sequence). The sample comes from a study of beta chain features in type 1 diabetes. Study context: All of the samples together had more than 95 million sorted cells examined. Whole-study results and caveats: High-TCR-expressing cells could be over-represented by cDNA sequencing. Lower insertion and higher deletion counts appeared at VDJ junctions in type 1 diabetes patients. In all four CD4+ subsets, TCRB CDR3 length was significantly, moderately reduced in type 1 diabetes.

Every isolated RNA sample was fully reverse transcribed, so sequencing captured expressed TCRB transcripts. The table came from immunoSEQ multiplex PCR; TCRdb's copy has only in-frame clones and leaves some out. The table lists hundreds of thousands of clones, about 14% of them singletons, with approximately 0.043% in the top ten. The sequence derives from a man aged 18 to 29 with type 1 diabetes. This rearrangement joins TRBV7-9 to TRBJ2-7; tentatively, D is TRBD2 (5 bases). The sample was naive CD4+ T cells from blood. The CDR3 nucleotides are TGTGCCAGCAGCTTCTCAGCGGCCCCCTACGAGCAGTACTTC. It codes for CASSFSAAPYEQYF.